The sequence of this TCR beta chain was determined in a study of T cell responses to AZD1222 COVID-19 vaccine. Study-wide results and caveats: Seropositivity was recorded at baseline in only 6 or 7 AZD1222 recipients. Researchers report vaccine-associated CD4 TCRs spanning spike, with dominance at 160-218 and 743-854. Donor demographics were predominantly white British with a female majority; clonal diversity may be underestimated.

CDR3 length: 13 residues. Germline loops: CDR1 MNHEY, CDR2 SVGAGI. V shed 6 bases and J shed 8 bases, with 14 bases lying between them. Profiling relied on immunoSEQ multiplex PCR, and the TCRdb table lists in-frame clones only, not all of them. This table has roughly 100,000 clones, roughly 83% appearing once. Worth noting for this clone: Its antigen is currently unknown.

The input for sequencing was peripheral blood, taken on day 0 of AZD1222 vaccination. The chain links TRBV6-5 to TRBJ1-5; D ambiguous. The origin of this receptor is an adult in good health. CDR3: CASRLTGSEPQHF. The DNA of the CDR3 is TGTGCCAGCAGACTGACTGGAAGCGAGCCCCAGCATTTT.